Below, 32 T cell receptor beta chains from the same sample are listed, as sequenced in a study of chemoradiotherapy in HPV16-positive cancers. TCRdb keeps only in-frame clones here, not all; method: immunoSEQ multiplex PCR. The sample includes approximately 9,400 clones, over 70% of them seen just once. This specimen was taken from a patient who underwent chemoradiotherapy. Receptor source: a human donor with HPV-associated anogenital cancer.

In DNA, the CDR3 is TGTGCCAGCAGCTCGGGACTAGCGGGCGGAGAGACCCAGTACTTC. Residues: CASSSGLAGGETQYF. The chain carries TRBV7-2 and TRBJ2-5, with TRBD2 identical over 12 bases. The CDR3 length is 15 residues. Trimming removed 4 bases from V and 4 bases from J; junction bases left unmatched: 4. CDR1 is SGHTA and CDR2 is FQGNSA in the germline V gene.

The V and J genes are TRBV5-4 and TRBJ1-2, with no clear D. Germline V gene sequence: CDR1 SGHNT, CDR2 YYREEE (reference sequence). Trimming stripped 0 bases from V and 0 bases from J, with 9 bases between. CDR3 length: 15 residues. CDR3 coding DNA: TGTGCCAGCAGCTTGGTTGCGGGGACTAACTATGGCTACACCTTC. Translating gives CASSLVAGTNYGYTF.

The genes are TRBV28 and TRBJ1-1; D might be TRBD1 (5 bases). Germline V gene lookup returns CDR1 MDHEN and CDR2 SYDVKM. The CDR3 extends over 13 amino acids. Trimming left V 5 bases short and J 6 bases short, with 13 bases between. The CDR3 loop reads CASSPPGRSEAFF. The CDR3 DNA reads TGTGCCAGCAGTCCTCCGGGGCGGTCTGAAGCTTTCTTT.

The rearrangement links TRBV19 to TRBJ2-3, with D uncertain. Germline CDR1 and CDR2: LNHDA and SQIVND (reference sequence). This CDR3 is 14 amino acids long. The V end lost 5 bases, the J end lost 4 bases, and 13 bases lay between the germline ends. The CDR3 DNA follows: TGTGCCAGTAGTGTCATGTCTGGCGCAGATACGCAGTATTTT. Amino acid sequence: CASSVMSGADTQYF.

The V call is TRBV5-1, the J call TRBJ1-3; possibly TRBD1 for D (5 bases). Trimming left V 7 bases short and J 0 bases short, with 14 bases between. The length of the CDR3 is 15 residues. CDR1 is SGHRS, CDR2 YFSETQ, per germline. CDR3 nucleotide sequence: TGCGCCAGCTCCGCTGGGGGAGCCTCTGGAAACACCATATATTTT. This gives the protein CASSAGGASGNTIYF.

This clone was detected only a few times. The CDR3 DNA reads as TGTGCCACCTTAGGACCGGGACAGGGGACCCACGAGCAGTACTTC. Its protein is CATLGPGQGTHEQYF. V is TRBV5-6 and J is TRBJ2-7, with 10 bases fitting TRBD1. Per the germline V gene, CDR1 is SGHDT and CDR2 is YYEEEE. The CDR3 contains 15 residues. V shed 9 bases and J 5 bases; nucleotides not matched to a gene: 14.

This sequence joins TRBV11-2 and TRBJ2-7, with 8 bases identical to TRBD2. This CDR3 region has 17 residues. After removal of 0 bases from V and 0 bases from J, the junction contained 7 bases not matched to a gene. The germline CDR1 and CDR2 sequences are SGHAT and FQNNGV. The CDR3 DNA is TGTGCCAGCAGCTTAGAAGCGGGGGCAATGAACTCCTACGAGCAGTACTTC. Protein sequence: CASSLEAGAMNSYEQYF.

This chain uses TRBV7-9 with TRBJ2-1; TRBD2 agrees at 10 bases. CDR1 is SEHNR, CDR2 FQNEAQ, per germline (reference sequence). The CDR3 sequence is 18 residues long. V shed 7 bases and J 8 bases; nucleotides not matched to a gene: 20. In nucleotides, the CDR3 is TGTGCCAGCATAGGGCTAGCGGGAGTGGAAGGCAAGGAGGATGAGCAGTTCTTC. Protein sequence: CASIGLAGVEGKEDEQFF.

The chain links TRBV5-1 to TRBJ1-3; 12 nucleotides line up with TRBD1. The CDR3 consists of 17 residues. Germline-derived CDR1 and CDR2 are SGHRS and YFSETQ. With V trimmed by 4 bases and J by 4 bases, 9 bases remained unmatched. The CDR3 reads CASSPQGQGASGNTIYF. CDR3 nucleotides: TGCGCCAGCAGCCCCCAGGGACAGGGGGCGTCGGGAAACACCATATATTTT.

In nucleotides, the CDR3 is TGTGCCAGCAGTTACTCTGGGCAGGGGGTTGGCGGGGAGCTGTTTTTT. It specifies CASSYSGQGVGGELFF. This chain links TRBV6-5 with TRBJ2-2; 7 bases agree with TRBD1. V lost 0 bases, J lost 7 bases, and 8 bases stayed unmatched. Germline CDR1 and CDR2: MNHEY and SVGAGI. The CDR3 contains 16 residues.

The V and J genes are TRBV6-5 and TRBJ1-1, with 9 bases aligning to TRBD1. The junction had 4 bases not matched to a gene; V was cut back by 7 bases and J by 1 base. Germline values: CDR1 MNHEY, CDR2 SVGAGI. This CDR3 is built from 14 residues. The CDR3 reads CASKQGARNTEAFF. The CDR3 DNA reads TGTGCCAGCAAACAGGGGGCGAGGAACACTGAAGCTTTCTTT.

The chain links TRBV2 to TRBJ2-1; TRBD1 agrees at 8 bases. CDR3 length: 15 amino acids. V trimming: 5 bases; J trimming: 1 base; junction bases outside the gene matches: 4. Germline V gives CDR1 SNHLY, CDR2 FYNNEI. The CDR3 region is CASSFQGASYNEQFF. CDR3 bases: TGTGCCAGCAGTTTCCAGGGGGCTTCCTACAATGAGCAGTTCTTC.

This clone was picked up one time. V is TRBV6-1 and J is TRBJ1-5; D gene ambiguous. The germline V gene encodes CDR1 MNHNS and CDR2 SASEGT. The CDR3 is made up of 14 amino acids. V was cut by 8 bases and J by 5 bases, with 16 bases left in between. For the CDR3, the DNA is TGTGCCAGCGAGGTGCGGGGAAACCATCAGCCCCAGCATTTT. Translated: CASEVRGNHQPQHF.

This chain links TRBV6-5 with TRBJ1-1; D uncertain. Germline-derived CDR1 and CDR2 are MNHEY and SVGAGI. V was trimmed by 0 bases and J by 0 bases, leaving 5 bases between them. The CDR3 length is 14 residues. Written as DNA, the CDR3 is TGTGCCAGCAGTTACTCAAGGATGAACACTGAAGCTTTCTTT. Protein: CASSYSRMNTEAFF.

The chain has TRBV7-2 and TRBJ1-4; D is ambiguous. Germline V gives CDR1 SGHTA, CDR2 FQGNSA. The V and J ends lost 2 bases and 8 bases respectively, with 6 bases between them. The CDR3 is 12 residues long. The CDR3 protein is CASSLRSEKLFF. The DNA of the CDR3 is TGTGCCAGCAGCTTAAGATCCGAAAAACTGTTTTTT.

In its sample, this clone was seen a few times. The chain uses TRBV12-5 and TRBJ2-2, with D tentatively TRBD1 (6 bases). CDR3 size: 16 residues. V was cut by 0 bases and J by 4 bases, with 12 bases left in between. Germline CDR1 is LGHNT and CDR2 is FRNRAP. The DNA of the CDR3 is TGTGCTAGTGGTTTGGTAGGGCAGGGGCCCACCGGGGAGCTGTTTTTT. Translating gives CASGLVGQGPTGELFF.

The chain is built from TRBV4-3 and TRBJ1-2; 12 bases are shared with TRBD1. CDR3 length equals 18 residues. V lost 0 bases to trimming and J lost 7 bases; unmatched junction nucleotides: 12. The germline V gene encodes CDR1 LGHNA and CDR2 YSLEER. The CDR3 DNA reads as TGCGCCAGCAGCCAAGAGCCCCACTCGGGACAGGGGGCTTCTGGCTACACCTTC. As protein: CASSQEPHSGQGASGYTF.

The genes are TRBV30 and TRBJ1-2, with 7 nucleotides matching TRBD1. CDR3 length equals 13 residues. Germline V gene lookup returns CDR1 GTSNPN and CDR2 SVGIG (reference sequence). V shed 6 bases and J 7 bases; nucleotides not matched to a gene: 11. CDR3 bases: TGTGCCTGCGAGGGGGACAGCTCTTTTGGCTACACCTTC. This sequence encodes CACEGDSSFGYTF.

The chain is built from TRBV6-5 and TRBJ2-3; the match to TRBD1 covers 9 bases. From germline, CDR1 is MNHEY and CDR2 SVGAGI. J lost 4 bases, V lost 5 bases, and 4 bases had no gene match. The CDR3 covers 14 residues. The CDR3 DNA is TGTGCCAGCAGTCGGGACAGGGCCTCAGATACGCAGTATTTT. Its protein is CASSRDRASDTQYF.

The genes are TRBV4-2 and TRBJ2-2; D may be TRBD1 (5 bases). CDR1 is LGHNA and CDR2 is YNFKEQ in the germline V gene. The CDR3 sequence is 13 residues long. V gave up 8 bases and J gave up 7 bases, with 14 bases separating them. This chain's CDR3 is CASQTQGIGELFF. CDR3 DNA: TGTGCCAGCCAAACTCAGGGTATCGGGGAGCTGTTTTTT.

This rearrangement joins TRBV13 to TRBJ2-5; D uncertain. The J call may be faulty, since TRBJ2-7 better matches the DNA end. Germline lookup yields CDR1 PRHDT and CDR2 FYEKMQ (reference sequence). The CDR3 length is 14 residues. The CDR3 sequence is CASSLPRMAYEQYF. DNA for the CDR3: TGTGCCAGCAGCTTACCCCGTATGGCCTACGAGCAGTACTTC.

This clone was seen a handful of times. This chain joins TRBV25-1 and TRBJ1-1, with no clear D. There are 11 residues in the CDR3. Looked up from germline, CDR1 is MGHDK and CDR2 is SYGVNS. V lost 2 bases to trimming and J lost 10 bases, with 8 bases between them. The CDR3 sequence: CASSEAGGAFF. DNA of the CDR3: TGTGCCAGCAGTGAAGCCGGAGGAGCTTTCTTT.

This clone was seen only a few times. This chain joins TRBV7-9 and TRBJ1-2; D possibly corresponds to TRBD1 (5 bases). Germline V gene lookup returns CDR1 SEHNR and CDR2 FQNEAQ (reference sequence). V lost 5 bases to trimming and J lost 8 bases, with 12 bases between them. This CDR3 comprises 12 residues. The CDR3 coding sequence is TGTGCCAGCAGCAGCAGGGAGGAGGGCTACACCTTC. This gives the protein CASSSREEGYTF.

The gene calls are TRBV20-1 and TRBJ2-3; no definite D call. V dropped 1 base and J dropped 6 bases, with 5 bases sitting between them. Germline CDR1 is DFQATT and CDR2 is SNEGSKA (reference sequence). This CDR3 spans 11 amino acids. The CDR3 DNA reads TGCAGTGCTAGAGTCGGGGATACGCAGTATTTT. This encodes CSARVGDTQYF.

The chain is built from TRBV21-1 and TRBJ2-7; the table's D call, TRBD1, has no DNA check behind it. TRBV21-1 is a pseudogene. The CDR3 extends over 18 amino acids. The CDR3: CASSREAHGEGTTYEQYF. The CDR3 DNA is TGTGCCAGCAGCAGAGAGGCCCATGGTGAGGGGACAACCTACGAGCAGTACTTC.

The gene calls are TRBV18 and TRBJ2-3; D call uncertain. CDR3 length: 13 residues. V was cut by 3 bases and J by 3 bases, with 7 bases left in between. Germline assignment: CDR1 KGHSH and CDR2 LQKENI. The CDR3, as DNA: TGTGCCAGCTCACCCCCCCTAACAGATACGCAGTATTTT. Amino acid sequence: CASSPPLTDTQYF.

This clone was observed a few times. This rearrangement joins TRBV29-1 to TRBJ2-2, with D perhaps TRBD2 (7 bases). This CDR3 has 14 amino acids. V was shortened by 5 bases and J by 0 bases, with 10 bases between the two germline ends. The germline gives CDR1 SQVTM, CDR2 ANQGSEA. The CDR3 DNA sequence: TGCAGCGTTAGAGGGGGGGCGAACACCGGGGAGCTGTTTTTT. This codes for CSVRGGANTGELFF.

This chain links TRBV30 with TRBJ1-4; 8 bases are a match to TRBD1. Trimming cost V 1 base and J 4 bases; bases outside gene matches: 8. Germline V gives CDR1 GTSNPN, CDR2 SVGIG (reference sequence). This CDR3 contains 16 residues. CDR3 bases: TGTGCCTGGAGTGCCACTCGGGACAGGCGTAATGAAAAACTGTTTTTT. This translates into CAWSATRDRRNEKLFF.

The chain couples TRBV30 to TRBJ1-1; D call uncertain. Germline V gives CDR1 GTSNPN, CDR2 SVGIG (reference sequence). The CDR3 spans 13 residues. Trimming pared 0 bases from V and 0 bases from J, leaving 5 bases between. The chain's CDR3 is CAWSVQLNTEAFF. CDR3 nucleotides: TGTGCCTGGAGTGTACAGCTGAACACTGAAGCTTTCTTT.

The chain joins TRBV6-6 to TRBJ2-7, with 11 bases lining up with TRBD2. CDR1 MNHNY and CDR2 SVGAGI come from the germline V gene (reference sequence). The CDR3 is made up of 15 amino acids. V was clipped by 7 bases and J by 2 bases; unmatched bases: 7. CDR3 sequence (DNA): TGTGCCAGCATCACCCCTAGCGGGAGGACCTACGAGCAGTACTTC. It specifies CASITPSGRTYEQYF.

The chain carries TRBV23-1 and TRBJ1-2; TRBD1 matches 7 bases. TRBV23-1 is treated as an ORF (open reading frame) with a function not yet certain. The V and J ends lost 0 bases and 3 bases, in that order; junction bases with no gene match: 16. This CDR3 comprises 19 residues. Written as DNA, the CDR3 is TGCGCCAGCAGTCAATCGACACTGGCCACCTCCGGGACAGACTATGGCTACACCTTC. This encodes CASSQSTLATSGTDYGYTF.

The chain is built from TRBV5-1 and TRBJ1-2; no clear D. CDR1 is SGHRS, CDR2 YFSETQ, per germline. The CDR3 has 15 residues. Trimming cost V 0 bases and J 8 bases, with 17 bases left between them. CDR3: CASSLDRGAWEGYTF. In DNA form, the CDR3 reads TGCGCCAGCAGCTTGGATCGGGGTGCCTGGGAGGGCTACACCTTC.